Listed here are 14 T cell receptor beta chains from one sample, sequenced in a study of blood T cell repertoires in COVID-19. Profiled with immunoSEQ multiplex PCR; TCRdb holds only in-frame clones, not every one. Of roughly 280,000 clones listed, under 90% were seen once; the top ten hold 1.5% to 2%. The source material was PBMCs or T cells enriched from blood (not recorded which). Every receptor here comes from a woman aged 55-69 years who had recovered from COVID-19.

V and J are TRBV3-1 (or the pseudogene TRBV3-2) and TRBJ2-1; D is possibly TRBD2 (6 bases). Trimming removed 7 bases at V and 0 bases at J, with 10 bases between. This CDR3 has 14 residues. The germline gives CDR1 LGHDT, CDR2 YNNKEL (reference sequence). CDR3 sequence: CASTSGGSYNEQFF. The DNA for the CDR3 is TGTGCCAGCACCTCCGGGGGCTCCTACAATGAGCAGTTCTTC.

This rearrangement joins TRBV27 to TRBJ1-6; D call uncertain. Germline-derived CDR1 and CDR2 are MNHEY and SMNVEV (reference sequence). V lost 5 bases, J lost 8 bases, and 13 bases lay in between. This CDR3 region has 14 residues. The CDR3: CASSNREDDSPLHF. The CDR3 nucleotides read TGTGCCAGCAGTAACCGGGAGGACGATTCACCCCTCCACTTT.

Concerning this clone itself: The germline gene is not matched at one end of the junction; a read error may be the cause. The chain is built from TRBV2 and TRBJ2-7; D might be TRBD2 (6 bases). The CDR3 has 11 residues. Germline values: CDR1 SNHLY, CDR2 FYNNEI. The DNA of the CDR3 is TGTGCCAGCAGGGAGGGACCGCACAGAAACTTC. It yields the protein CASREGPHRNF.

The CDR3 DNA reads TGTGCCTGGACCGGGACAGGGGATCAGCCCCAGCATTTT. Translation gives CAWTGTGDQPQHF. The rearrangement links TRBV30 to TRBJ1-5; 10 positions match TRBD1. The CDR3 contains 13 residues. J lost 5 bases, V lost 4 bases, and 2 bases had no gene match. Germline CDR1 GTSNPN, CDR2 SVGIG (reference sequence).

The V and J genes are TRBV3-1 (or the pseudogene TRBV3-2) and TRBJ2-3, with 11 bases aligning to TRBD2. V was clipped by 0 bases and J by 6 bases; unmatched bases: 8. The CDR3 length is 17 residues. Germline lookup yields CDR1 LGHDT and CDR2 YNNKEL (reference sequence). CDR3 coding DNA: TGTGCCAGCAGCCAAGAAATAGCGGGAGGGCGGGGTGATACGCAGTATTTT. Protein product: CASSQEIAGGRGDTQYF.

This clone was seen more than once but under ten times. The chain has TRBV7-8 and TRBJ2-7, with D tentatively TRBD1 (6 bases). Trimming took off 2 bases at V and 1 base at J, with 12 bases between the two ends. CDR3 length equals 15 residues. Germline values: CDR1 SGHVS, CDR2 FQNEAQ. Here the CDR3 reads CASSLLGQLSYEQYF. For the CDR3, the DNA is TGTGCCAGCAGCTTACTAGGACAGCTGTCCTACGAGCAGTACTTC.

This rearrangement joins TRBV19 to TRBJ1-4, with D unclear. CDR3 length: 14 residues. Deletions cut 4 bases from V and 4 bases from J, with 10 bases between. In germline, CDR1 is LNHDA, CDR2 SQIVND (reference sequence). CDR3: CASSNRGGNEKLFF. In DNA form, the CDR3 reads TGTGCCAGTAGTAACCGAGGTGGTAATGAAAAACTGTTTTTT.

The chain recombines TRBV2 with TRBJ1-3, with D unresolved. This CDR3 contains 13 residues. V was trimmed by 6 bases and J by 3 bases, leaving 9 bases between them. Germline V gene sequence: CDR1 SNHLY, CDR2 FYNNEI. The CDR3 DNA reads TGTGCCAGCAGATCTTTTCGTGGAAACACCATATATTTT. Encoded protein: CASRSFRGNTIYF.

The genes are TRBV30 and TRBJ1-2; D not resolved. V was shortened by 1 base and J by 7 bases, with 16 bases between the two germline ends. The germline CDR1 and CDR2 sequences are GTSNPN and SVGIG (reference sequence). The CDR3 runs 14 residues. The CDR3 is CAWSGRASGGGYTF. CDR3 nucleotides: TGTGCCTGGAGTGGGCGGGCTTCAGGAGGTGGCTACACCTTC.

The count of this clone is one. This chain joins TRBV27 and TRBJ1-5; 7 nucleotides match TRBD1. CDR3 length equals 15 residues. From germline, CDR1 is MNHEY and CDR2 SMNVEV (reference sequence). Trimming removed 5 bases from V and 0 bases from J; junction bases left unmatched: 4. The CDR3, as DNA: TGTGCCAGCAGTATTCGACAGGGTAGCAATCAGCCCCAGCATTTT. Encoded protein: CASSIRQGSNQPQHF.

Only a few counts were recorded for this clone. Other DNA sequences within the sample encode an identical CDR3. This chain uses TRBV3-1 (or the pseudogene TRBV3-2) with TRBJ2-5; 7 bases are a match to TRBD2. Trimming cost V 3 bases and J 5 bases; bases outside gene matches: 3. CDR1 and CDR2 (germline): LGHDT, YNNKEL (reference sequence). The CDR3 is 13 residues long. CDR3 coding DNA: TGTGCCAGCAGCCAGAGGGGAGGGGAGACCCAGTACTTC. It is translated as CASSQRGGETQYF.

The chain is built from TRBV9 and TRBJ2-2; 9 nucleotides match TRBD1. Trimming at V came to 3 bases and at J to 6 bases, leaving 9 bases not matched to a gene. The CDR3 is 16 residues long. Germline CDR1 SGDLS, CDR2 YYNGEE. CDR3 sequence reads: CASSGPGQGLAGELFF. As DNA, the CDR3 is TGTGCCAGCAGCGGCCCGGGACAGGGTTTGGCCGGGGAGCTGTTTTTT.

V and J are TRBV7-9 and TRBJ1-5; D is unclear. The CDR3 runs 12 residues. Trimming removed 3 bases at V and 7 bases at J, with 7 bases between. Looked up from germline, CDR1 is SEHNR and CDR2 is FQNEAQ (reference sequence). The CDR3 loop reads CASSFAGQPQHF. DNA for the CDR3: TGTGCCAGCAGCTTCGCTGGCCAGCCCCAGCATTTT.

V and J are TRBV7-2 and TRBJ2-5, with 11 positions matching TRBD2. The V gene end was trimmed by 3 bases and the J gene end by 5 bases; junction bases not matched to a gene: 8. Germline loops: CDR1 SGHTA, CDR2 FQGNSA. The CDR3 is 16 residues long. CDR3 loop: CASSFLAGGLVETQYF. In DNA form, the CDR3 reads TGTGCCAGCAGCTTTTTAGCGGGGGGGCTGGTTGAGACCCAGTACTTC.